This T cell receptor beta chain was recovered during a study of graft-versus-host responses after intestinal transplantation. For the study at large: Recipients underwent multivisceral, liver-intestinal, or isolated intestinal transplants. Study-level results: Some GvH clones appeared in ileal mucosa or blood before recipient bone marrow. Early declines in HvG clones that occurred post-transplant were associated with peak circulating GvH clone levels.

Measured with immunoSEQ multiplex PCR; TCRdb has only the in-frame clones, and not every one. Seen here are tens of thousands of clones, 85% to 95% observed once, and the top ten hold roughly a fifth. A word on this clone: Its specificity is not known.

Per germline, CDR1 SGHVS and CDR2 FNYEAQ. The CDR3 has 15 amino acids. V was pared by 4 bases and J by 0 bases, with 11 bases between. Sequencing used unstimulated CD8+ T cells sorted from spleen or lymph node cells, obtained before transplant. The TCR sequence derives from a human donor who was the organ donor for an intestinal transplant. The chain couples TRBV7-6 to TRBJ2-3; D ambiguous. CDR3 nucleotides: TGTGCCAGCAGCTCCGATAAAGCTAGCACAGATACGCAGTATTTT. Translation: CASSSDKASTDTQYF.